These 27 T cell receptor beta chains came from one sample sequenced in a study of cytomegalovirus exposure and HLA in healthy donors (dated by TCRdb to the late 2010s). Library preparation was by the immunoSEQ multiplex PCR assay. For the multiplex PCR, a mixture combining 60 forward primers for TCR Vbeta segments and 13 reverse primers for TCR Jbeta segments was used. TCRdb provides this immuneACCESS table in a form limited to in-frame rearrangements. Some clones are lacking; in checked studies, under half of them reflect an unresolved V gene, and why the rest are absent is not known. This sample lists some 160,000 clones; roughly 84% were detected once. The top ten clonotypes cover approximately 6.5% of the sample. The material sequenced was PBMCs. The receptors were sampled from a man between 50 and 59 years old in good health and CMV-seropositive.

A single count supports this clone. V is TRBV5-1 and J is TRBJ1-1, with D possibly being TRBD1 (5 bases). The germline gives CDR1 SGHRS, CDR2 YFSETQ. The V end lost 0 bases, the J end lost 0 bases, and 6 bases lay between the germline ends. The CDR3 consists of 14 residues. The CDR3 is CASSLGQMNTEAFF. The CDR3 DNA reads TGCGCCAGCAGCTTGGGACAGATGAACACTGAAGCTTTCTTT.

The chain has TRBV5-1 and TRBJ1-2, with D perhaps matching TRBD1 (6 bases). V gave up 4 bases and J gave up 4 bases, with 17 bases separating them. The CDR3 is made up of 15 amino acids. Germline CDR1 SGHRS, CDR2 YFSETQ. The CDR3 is CASSPGGSLSYGYTF. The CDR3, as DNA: TGCGCCAGCAGCCCTGGGGGCAGCCTGAGCTATGGCTACACCTTC. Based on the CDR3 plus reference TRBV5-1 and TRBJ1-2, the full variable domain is KAGVTQTPRYLIKTRGQQVTLSCSPISGHRSVSWYQQTPGQGLQFLFEYFSETQRNKGNFPGRFSGRQFSNSRSEMNVSTLELGDSALYLCASSPGGSLSYGYTFGSGTRLTVV.

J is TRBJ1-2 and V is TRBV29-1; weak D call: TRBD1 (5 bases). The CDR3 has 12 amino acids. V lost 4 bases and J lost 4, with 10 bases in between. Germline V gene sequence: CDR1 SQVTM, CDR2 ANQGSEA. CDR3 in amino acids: CSVAGGIYGYTF. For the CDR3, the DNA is TGCAGCGTTGCGGGGGGGATCTATGGCTACACCTTC.

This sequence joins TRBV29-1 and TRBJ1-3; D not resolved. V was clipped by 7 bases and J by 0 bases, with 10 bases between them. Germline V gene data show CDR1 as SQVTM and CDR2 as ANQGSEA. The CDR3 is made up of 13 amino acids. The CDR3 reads CSGTVNSGNTIYF. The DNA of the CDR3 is TGCAGCGGTACAGTCAACTCTGGAAACACCATATATTTT.

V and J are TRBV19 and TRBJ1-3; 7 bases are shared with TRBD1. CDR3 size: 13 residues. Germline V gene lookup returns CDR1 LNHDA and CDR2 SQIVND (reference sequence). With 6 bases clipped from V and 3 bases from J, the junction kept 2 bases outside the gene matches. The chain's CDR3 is CASRGQVGNTIYF. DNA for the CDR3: TGTGCCAGTAGAGGACAGGTTGGAAACACCATATATTTT.

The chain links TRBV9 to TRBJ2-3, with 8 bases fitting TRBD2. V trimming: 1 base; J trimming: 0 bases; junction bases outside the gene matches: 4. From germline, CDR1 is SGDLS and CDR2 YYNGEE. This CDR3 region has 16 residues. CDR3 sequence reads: CASSVQGGGSTDTQYF. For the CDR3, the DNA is TGTGCCAGCAGCGTACAGGGCGGGGGGAGCACAGATACGCAGTATTTT.

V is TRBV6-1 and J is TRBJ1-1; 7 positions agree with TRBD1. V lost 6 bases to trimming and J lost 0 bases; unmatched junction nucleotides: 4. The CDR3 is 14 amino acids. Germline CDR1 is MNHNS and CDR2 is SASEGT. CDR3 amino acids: CASSGGQLNTEAFF. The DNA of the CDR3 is TGTGCCAGCAGCGGGGGACAGCTGAACACTGAAGCTTTCTTT.

The CDR3 reads CASSLEASVGANVLTF. In DNA, the CDR3 is TGCGCCAGCAGCTTGGAAGCTTCCGTAGGGGCCAACGTCCTGACTTTC. V gene TRBV5-1 combines with J gene TRBJ2-6; D is uncertain. This CDR3 has 16 residues. Germline V CDR1 and CDR2: SGHRS, YFSETQ. V lost 0 bases, J lost 4 bases, and 11 bases lay in between.

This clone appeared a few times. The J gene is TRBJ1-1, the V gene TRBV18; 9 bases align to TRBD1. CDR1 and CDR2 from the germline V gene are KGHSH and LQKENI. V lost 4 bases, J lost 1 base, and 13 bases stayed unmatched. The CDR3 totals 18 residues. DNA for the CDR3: TGTGCCAGCTCACGAGCGTTACCCGGGACAGGGCCGAACACTGAAGCTTTCTTT. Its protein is CASSRALPGTGPNTEAFF.

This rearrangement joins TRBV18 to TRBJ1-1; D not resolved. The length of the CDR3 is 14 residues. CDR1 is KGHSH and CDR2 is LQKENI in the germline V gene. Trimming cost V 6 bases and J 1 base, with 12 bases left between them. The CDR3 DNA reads TGTGCCAGCTCTCCGGGGAGGGCGAACACTGAAGCTTTCTTT. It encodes CASSPGRANTEAFF.

The CDR3 spells CASSQRFRQPRLNNEQFF. As DNA, the CDR3 is TGCGCCAGCAGCCAACGTTTCCGACAGCCAAGATTAAACAATGAGCAGTTCTTC. The chain carries TRBV4-1 and TRBJ2-1, with D possibly matching TRBD1 (5 bases). V was pared by 2 bases and J by 5 bases, with 22 bases between. Germline lookup yields CDR1 MGHRA and CDR2 YSYEKL. The CDR3 has 18 residues.

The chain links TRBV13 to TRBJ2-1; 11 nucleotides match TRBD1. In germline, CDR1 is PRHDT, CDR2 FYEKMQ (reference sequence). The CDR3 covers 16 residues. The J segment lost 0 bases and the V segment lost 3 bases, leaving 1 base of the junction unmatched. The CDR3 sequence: CASSLGTGGSYNEQFF. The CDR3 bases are TGTGCCAGCAGCTTGGGGACAGGGGGCTCCTACAATGAGCAGTTCTTC.

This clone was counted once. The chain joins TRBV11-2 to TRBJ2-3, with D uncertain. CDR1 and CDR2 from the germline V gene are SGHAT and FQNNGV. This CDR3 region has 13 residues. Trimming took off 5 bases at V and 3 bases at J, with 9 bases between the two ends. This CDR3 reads CASSRIGTDTQYF. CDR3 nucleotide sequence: TGTGCCAGCAGCCGGATCGGGACAGATACGCAGTATTTT.

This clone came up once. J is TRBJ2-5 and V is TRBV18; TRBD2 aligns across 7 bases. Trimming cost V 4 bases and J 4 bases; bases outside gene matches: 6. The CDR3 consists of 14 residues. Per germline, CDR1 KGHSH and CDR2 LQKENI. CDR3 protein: CASSLGLRRETQYF. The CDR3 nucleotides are TGTGCCAGCTCACTGGGACTACGGCGAGAGACCCAGTACTTC.

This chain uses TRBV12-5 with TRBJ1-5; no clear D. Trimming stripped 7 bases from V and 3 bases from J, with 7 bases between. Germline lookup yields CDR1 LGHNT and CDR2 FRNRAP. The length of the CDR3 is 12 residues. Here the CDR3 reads CASEENNQPQHF. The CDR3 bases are TGTGCTAGTGAGGAGAACAATCAGCCCCAGCATTTT.

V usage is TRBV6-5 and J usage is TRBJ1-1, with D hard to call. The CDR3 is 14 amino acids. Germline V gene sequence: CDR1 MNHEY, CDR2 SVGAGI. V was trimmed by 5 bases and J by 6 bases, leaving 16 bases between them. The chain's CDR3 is CASSMLASGSEAFF. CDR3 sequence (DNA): TGTGCCAGCAGTATGCTGGCCAGTGGTTCTGAAGCTTTCTTT.

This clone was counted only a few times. The CDR3 nucleotides read TGTGCCAGCAGGGCAGGGGTAAACACTGAAGCTTTCTTT. This encodes CASRAGVNTEAFF. The V gene is TRBV7-9, the J gene TRBJ1-1; a possible D gene is TRBD1 (6 bases). V dropped 6 bases and J dropped 2 bases, with 10 bases sitting between them. The germline V gene encodes CDR1 SEHNR and CDR2 FQNEAQ (reference sequence). The CDR3 contains 13 residues.

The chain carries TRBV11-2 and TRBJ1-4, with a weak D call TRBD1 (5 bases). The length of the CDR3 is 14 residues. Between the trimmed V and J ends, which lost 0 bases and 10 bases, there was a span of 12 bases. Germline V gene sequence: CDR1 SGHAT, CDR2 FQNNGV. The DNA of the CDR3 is TGTGCCAGCAGCTTAGATTTGGGGGGGAGAAAACTGTTTTTT. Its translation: CASSLDLGGRKLFF.

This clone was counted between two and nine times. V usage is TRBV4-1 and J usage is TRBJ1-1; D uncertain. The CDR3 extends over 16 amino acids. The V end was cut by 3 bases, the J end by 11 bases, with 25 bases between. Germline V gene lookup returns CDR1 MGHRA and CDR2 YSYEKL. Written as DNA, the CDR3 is TGCGCCAGCAGCCAGGCGTCCCTTGAGAGGGAACGAGAGGCTTTCTTT. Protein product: CASSQASLEREREAFF.

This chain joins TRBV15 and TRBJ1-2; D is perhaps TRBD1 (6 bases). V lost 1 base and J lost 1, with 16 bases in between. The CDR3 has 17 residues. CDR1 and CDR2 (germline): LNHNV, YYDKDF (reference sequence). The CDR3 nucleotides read TGTGCCACCAGCAGAGTGGGCAGGGGAGGGCTTAACTATGGCTACACCTTC. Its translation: CATSRVGRGGLNYGYTF.

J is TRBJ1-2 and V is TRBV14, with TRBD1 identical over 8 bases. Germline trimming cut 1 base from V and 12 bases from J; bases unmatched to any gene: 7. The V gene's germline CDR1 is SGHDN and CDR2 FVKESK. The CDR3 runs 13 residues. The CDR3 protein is CASSQVPDRAHTF. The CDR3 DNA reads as TGTGCCAGCAGCCAAGTCCCGGACAGGGCACACACCTTC.

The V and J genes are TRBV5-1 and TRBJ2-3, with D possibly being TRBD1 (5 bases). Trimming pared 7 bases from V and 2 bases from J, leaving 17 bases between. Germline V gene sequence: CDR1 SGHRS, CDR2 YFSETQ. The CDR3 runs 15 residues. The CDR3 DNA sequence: TGCGCCAGCCCCTCATCCGACAGATACACAGATACGCAGTATTTT. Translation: CASPSSDRYTDTQYF. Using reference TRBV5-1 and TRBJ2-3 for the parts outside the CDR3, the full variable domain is KAGVTQTPRYLIKTRGQQVTLSCSPISGHRSVSWYQQTPGQGLQFLFEYFSETQRNKGNFPGRFSGRQFSNSRSEMNVSTLELGDSALYLCASPSSDRYTDTQYFGPGTRLTVL.

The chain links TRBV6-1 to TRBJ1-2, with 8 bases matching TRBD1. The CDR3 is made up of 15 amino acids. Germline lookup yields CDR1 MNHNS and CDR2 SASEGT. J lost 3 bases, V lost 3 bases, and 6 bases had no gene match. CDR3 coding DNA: TGTGCCAGCAGTGAGGGGACAGGCCCCCACTATGGCTACACCTTC. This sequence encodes CASSEGTGPHYGYTF.

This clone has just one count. CDR3: CASSRNPVHYEQYV. CDR3 nucleotide sequence: TGTGCCAGCAGCCGTAATCCCGTCCACTACGAGCAGTACGTC. This rearrangement joins TRBV7-9 to TRBJ2-7, with no clear D. Germline V gives CDR1 SEHNR, CDR2 FQNEAQ (reference sequence). Deletions cut 5 bases from V and 3 bases from J, with 14 bases between. This CDR3 region has 14 residues.

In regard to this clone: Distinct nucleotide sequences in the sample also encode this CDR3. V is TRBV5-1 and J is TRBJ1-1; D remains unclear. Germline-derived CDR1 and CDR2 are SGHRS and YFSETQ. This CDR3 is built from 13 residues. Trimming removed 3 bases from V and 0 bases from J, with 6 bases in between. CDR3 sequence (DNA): TGCGCCAGCAGCTCCACACTGAACACTGAAGCTTTCTTT. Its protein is CASSSTLNTEAFF.

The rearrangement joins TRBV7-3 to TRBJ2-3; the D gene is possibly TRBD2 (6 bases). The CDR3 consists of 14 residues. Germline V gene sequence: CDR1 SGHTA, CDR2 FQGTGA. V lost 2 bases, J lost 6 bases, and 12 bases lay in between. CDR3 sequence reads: CASSLAGPPDTQYF. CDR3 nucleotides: TGTGCCAGCAGCTTAGCGGGGCCCCCGGATACGCAGTATTTT.

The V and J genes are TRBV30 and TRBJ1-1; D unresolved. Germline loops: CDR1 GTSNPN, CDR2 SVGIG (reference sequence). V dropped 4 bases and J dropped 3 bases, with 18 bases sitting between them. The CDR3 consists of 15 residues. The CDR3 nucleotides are TGTGCCTGGATTGGGAGGCGGGTGGTGGACACTGAAGCTTTCTTT. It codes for CAWIGRRVVDTEAFF.